The subject of this entry is one T cell receptor beta chain. The sample is drawn from a study of blood T cell repertoires in COVID-19. The overall study: T cells, B-cell-depleted T cells, or PBMCs supplied cDNA or gDNA.

The CDR3 covers 15 residues. V lost 6 bases and J lost 10, with 24 bases in between. Germline V gives CDR1 SGHKS, CDR2 YYEKEE (reference sequence). As handled by the study authors: Estimation of nucleated cell counts relied on the amplification of reference gene primers. Clones were sequenced by immunoSEQ multiplex PCR, and TCRdb holds only the in-frame ones, with some missing. V and J calls plus clone size are reproduced from that table; the DNA served to infer D and trimming. This sample yields 200,000 to 250,000 clones, of which 81% are seen a single time; approximately 9% belongs to the top ten. Participants spanned ages about 18 to 100 years and resided in 20 to 25 US areas. Participants were placed into cohorts based on the clinical history they reported.

Sequencing was carried out using PBMCs or T cells enriched from blood (not recorded which). The J gene is TRBJ2-3, the V gene TRBV5-5, with D possibly being TRBD1 (6 bases). The receptor was isolated from a woman aged 45-65 years with acute COVID-19. CDR3 coding DNA: TGTGCCAGCATCCCGTGGGACCTTTTAAAGGGGGCGCAGTATTTT. Its protein is CASIPWDLLKGAQYF.